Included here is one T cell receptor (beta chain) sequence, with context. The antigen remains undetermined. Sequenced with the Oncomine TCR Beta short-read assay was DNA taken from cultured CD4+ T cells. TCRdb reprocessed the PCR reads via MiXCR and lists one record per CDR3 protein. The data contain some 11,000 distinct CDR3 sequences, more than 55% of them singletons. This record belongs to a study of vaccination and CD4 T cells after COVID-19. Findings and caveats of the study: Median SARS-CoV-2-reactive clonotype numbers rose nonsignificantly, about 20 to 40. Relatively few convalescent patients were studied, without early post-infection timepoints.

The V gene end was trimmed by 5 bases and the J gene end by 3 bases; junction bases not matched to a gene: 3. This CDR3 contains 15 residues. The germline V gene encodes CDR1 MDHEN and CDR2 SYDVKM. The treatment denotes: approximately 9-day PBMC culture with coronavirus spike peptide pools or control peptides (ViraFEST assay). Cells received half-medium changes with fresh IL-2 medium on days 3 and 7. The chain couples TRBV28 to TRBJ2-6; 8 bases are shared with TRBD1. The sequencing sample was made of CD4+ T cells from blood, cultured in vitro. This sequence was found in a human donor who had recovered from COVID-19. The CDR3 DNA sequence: TGTGCCAGCAGTCCAGGGGGCGTTGGGGCCAACGTCCTGACTTTC. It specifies CASSPGGVGANVLTF.